These T cell receptor beta chains were read from a single sample in a study of neurological immune-mediated disorders. TCRdb processed the 5' RACE reads anew with MiXCR; each CDR3 protein has one entry. The sample has tens of thousands of distinct CDR3 sequences, 4% seen once. The material sequenced was CD4+ T cells from blood. These TCRs come from a woman aged 40 to 49 with multiple sclerosis. Each CDR3 is given with its conserved first and last residue. Clone size, where shown, is once, few, many, or a class for clones that have expanded.

TRBJ2-2,NA,TRBV6-5,CASSLTGPLGTGELFF
TRBJ2-1,many,TRBV18,CASSPRGSGGYSYNEQFF
TRBJ1-4,many,TRBV15,CATSRDGDRDEKLFF
TRBJ1-1,many,TRBV5-1,CASTNRMTGGNTEAFF
TRBJ1-2,many,TRBV20-1,CSASRTDSYTNYGYTF
TRBJ2-7,many,TRBV28,CASSSPDRQHEQYF
TRBJ2-5,many,TRBV13,CASSLTGYQETQYF
TRBJ2-7,many,TRBV15,CATSRAVGEQYF
TRBJ2-2,many,TRBV7-2,CASSPQSGGAGGELFF
TRBJ2-2,many,TRBV11-2,CASSLNPGELFF
TRBJ2-2,many,TRBV5-1,CASSLGVSANTGELFF
TRBJ1-2,many,TRBV20-1,CSARGSDSYDFYGYTF
TRBJ2-5,many,TRBV7-2,CASSLRGARETQYF
TRBJ1-3,many,TRBV4-2,CASSQAGVLSGNTIYF
TRBJ1-2,NA,TRBV6-6,CASSYDYGYTF
TRBJ2-1,many,TRBV11-2,CASSLTSGAGNEQFF
TRBJ2-1,NA,TRBV29-1,CSVVPGQTYNEQFF
TRBJ2-3,many,TRBV12-3/TRBV12-4,CASSSRQSITDTQYF
TRBJ1-3,many,TRBV7-9,CASSLGSLNTIYF
TRBJ2-3,many,TRBV5-4,CASSLESALSTDTQYF
TRBJ1-2,many,TRBV20-1,CSAATGINYGYTF
TRBJ2-1,many,TRBV12-3/TRBV12-4,CASSVLAAINEQFF
TRBJ1-6,many,TRBV5-1,CASSFLARASSYNSPLHF
TRBJ2-3,many,TRBV4-2,CASSQVGQGGGTDTQYF
TRBJ2-2,many,TRBV5-1,CASSRTANTGELFF
TRBJ1-5,many,TRBV7-8,CASSLDDRVSNQPQHF
TRBJ2-7,many,TRBV5-6,CASSSGTVTYEQYF
TRBJ2-1,many,TRBV5-1,CASSRRLAGAQSSYNEQFF
TRBJ2-3,many,TRBV4-1,CASSQRLITDTQYF
TRBJ2-3,many,TRBV10-3,CAISESGEDTQYF
TRBJ1-3,many,TRBV18,CASSSLGGRTRSGNTIYF
TRBJ2-7,many,TRBV12-3/TRBV12-4,CASSFGSSYEQYF
TRBJ1-2,many,TRBV2,CASSRVGYGYTF